This T cell receptor beta chain stems from a study of beta chain features in type 1 diabetes. Study-wide points: Reduced insertions and increased deletions marked VDJ junctions in type 1 diabetes patients. Shortening that was moderate but significant affected the TCRB CDR3s of Type 1 diabetes patients in all four CD4+ subsets.

Expressed TCRB transcripts got sequenced, as all isolated RNA was reverse transcribed. Repertoires were generated with immunoSEQ multiplex PCR, while TCRdb's copy carries only in-frame clones and drops some. The sample includes a few hundred thousand clones, roughly 13% of them seen just once. The J segment lost 5 bases and the V segment lost 3 bases, leaving 9 bases of the junction unmatched. Germline V lookup: CDR1 LGHNA, CDR2 YSLEER. The CDR3 is 16 amino acids. Regarding this clone: Its antigen is as yet unknown.

This receptor was obtained from a woman aged 18 to 35 with type 1 diabetes. The sequenced sample was naive CD4+ T cells from blood. The chain uses TRBV4-3 and TRBJ2-1, with 8 positions matching TRBD2. The CDR3 is CASSQVILAGNNEQFF. As DNA, the CDR3 is TGCGCCAGCAGCCAGGTGATATTAGCGGGGAACAATGAGCAGTTCTTC.